This TCR beta chain was obtained from a study of T cell responses to AZD1222 COVID-19 vaccine. The germline CDR1 and CDR2 sequences are LNHDA and SQIVND (reference sequence). With 10 bases clipped from V and 9 bases from J, the junction kept 8 bases outside the gene matches. The CDR3 runs to 12 residues. The table came from immunoSEQ multiplex PCR; TCRdb's copy has only in-frame clones and leaves some out. The sample has roughly 180,000 clones, 88% seen once; the top ten hold roughly 0.49%. With respect to this clone: The antigen is unknown.

General study points: Spike-wide vaccine-associated CD4 TCRs dominated at 160-218 and 743-854. Sampled repertoires all dated from after the peak T cell response. Baseline serostatus was positive in only a handful of AZD1222 recipients.

The sample was peripheral blood, taken on day 0 of AZD1222 vaccination. The TCR sequence derives from an adult in good health. The V call is TRBV19, the J call TRBJ2-1, with TRBD1 matching 8 bases. The CDR3 bases are TGTGCCATCCTGACAGGGGCGGGTGAGCAGTTCTTC. Translated: CAILTGAGEQFF. The whole variable domain, remainder taken from reference TRBV19 and TRBJ2-1, is DGGITQSPKYLFRKEGQNVTLSCEQNLNHDAMYWYRQDPGQGLRLIYYSQIVNDFQKGDIAEGYSVSREKKESFPLTVTSAQKNPTAFYLCAILTGAGEQFFGPGTRLTVL.